A selection of T cell receptor beta chains follows, all from one sample in a study of cytotoxic CD8 clonotypes in ibrutinib-treated CLL. Only in-frame clones appear in the TCRdb table, and some are missing; sequencing was by immunoSEQ multiplex PCR. The sample yields 250,000 to 350,000 clones, about 72% seen once. Specimen: PBMCs, collected at disease progression, from a patient treated with ibrutinib. These receptors all stem from a human donor with chronic lymphocytic leukemia. Each CDR3 is given with its conserved first and last residue. Fields, in order: CDR3 DNA, CDR3 protein, clone size, J gene, D gene, V gene, CDR3 length. The D gene is left open where the match is weak. Clone size is stated in some rows and not others, as once, few, many or a class when expanded.

TGCGCCAGCAGTCAAGCAGTCGACAGGGACCCGCCAATATCATACGAGCAGTACTTC CASSQAVDRDPPISYEQYF . TRBJ2-7 TRBD1 TRBV23-1 19
TGTGCCAGCAGCGTAGAGGGGACAGCAGGAGGCTACACCTTC CASSVEGTAGGYTF . TRBJ1-2 TRBD1 TRBV9 14
TGTGCCAGCAGCGTAAGGGCTAGCGGGAGTAAAGAGACCCAGTACTTC CASSVRASGSKETQYF once TRBJ2-5 TRBD2 TRBV9 16
TGCGCCAGCAGCTTGGCCACCGGGGAGCTGTTTTTT CASSLATGELFF few TRBJ2-2 . TRBV5-1 12
TGTGCCAGCAGCGTAGCGGACAGGGGGACGAACACTGAAGCTTTCTTT CASSVADRGTNTEAFF once TRBJ1-1 TRBD1 TRBV9 16
TGCGCCAGCAGTCCCTTACAGGGGGCGAACTACGAGCAGTACTTC CASSPLQGANYEQYF . TRBJ2-7 TRBD1 TRBV10-2 15
TGTGCCAGCAGCTTAAGGGCAGCCTCCTACGAGCAGTACTTC CASSLRAASYEQYF . TRBJ2-7 . TRBV7-8 14
TGTGCCAGCAGCGCCGGACAGGGGATCGTGGAGGCTTTCTTT CASSAGQGIVEAFF . TRBJ1-1 TRBD1 TRBV2 14
TGTGCCAGCAGCCAAGAGGGGGCAGGGTTCGCAGATACGCAGTATTTT CASSQEGAGFADTQYF . TRBJ2-3 . TRBV4-2 16
TGCGCCAGCAGCCAACACAGGGTTAATTCACCCCTCCACTTT CASSQHRVNSPLHF . TRBJ1-6 . TRBV4-1 14
TGCAGCGTTGCGGCCGGGACTAGCGAGGCGTACAATGAGCAGTTCTTC CSVAAGTSEAYNEQFF . TRBJ2-1 TRBD2 TRBV29-1 16
TGCGCCAGCAGTCCCATCAGCAGCGGGAGATTCGGGACAGATACGCAGTATTTT CASSPISSGRFGTDTQYF many TRBJ2-3 TRBD2 TRBV10-2 18
TGTGCCAGCAGCTCTAGGGATGGGGATACGCAGTATTTT CASSSRDGDTQYF . TRBJ2-3 . TRBV7-3 13
TGTGCCAGCAGCTACCACGACTACTTAAGCAGCCAGTACTTC CASSYHDYLSSQYF . TRBJ2-5 . TRBV5-4 14
TGTGCCAGCAGCCGGACAGGTGGTTACGAGCAGTACTTC CASSRTGGYEQYF . TRBJ2-7 TRBD1 TRBV7-8 13
TGTGCCAGCAGCTTGGTTCCGGAGAACTCTGGGGCCAACGTCCTGACTTTC CASSLVPENSGANVLTF . TRBJ2-6 . TRBV5-6 17
TGTGCCAGCAGTTACCCGACAGGAGGTGGCTACACCTTC CASSYPTGGGYTF . TRBJ1-2 . TRBV6-5 13
TGCGCCAGCAGCTTGATAGGCTACGAGCAGTACTTC CASSLIGYEQYF . TRBJ2-7 . TRBV5-1 12
TGTGCCAGCAGCGTTAGCGGTAGCTCCTACAATGAGCAGTTCTTC CASSVSGSSYNEQFF . TRBJ2-1 . TRBV9 15
TGCGCCAGCAGCGCCGGACGGAGCTCCTACAATGAGCAGTTCTTC CASSAGRSSYNEQFF . TRBJ2-1 . TRBV5-1 15
TGTGCCAGCAGCTTAACTGGACTTGCCTCCTACGAGCAGTACTTC CASSLTGLASYEQYF . TRBJ2-7 . TRBV7-6 15
TGTGCCAGCAGCTTATCGCAATGGGGCTCCTACGAGCAGTACTTC CASSLSQWGSYEQYF . TRBJ2-7 . TRBV7-2 15
TGTGCCAGCAGTCCCACCGGCTCTGGGGCCAACGTCCTGACTTTC CASSPTGSGANVLTF . TRBJ2-6 . TRBV6-5 15
TGTGCCAGCAGTTACTCCGGGACAGGGCACGAGACCCAGTACTTC CASSYSGTGHETQYF . TRBJ2-5 TRBD1 TRBV6-6 15
TGTGCCAGCAGCTTAGGGGCACTGGCTGCATTCTCCACAGATACGCAGTATTTT CASSLGALAAFSTDTQYF . TRBJ2-3 . TRBV11-2 18
TGCGCCAGCAGTCAAACCGGGACTAGCGGGACTTCCTACGAGCAGTACTTC CASSQTGTSGTSYEQYF . TRBJ2-7 TRBD2 TRBV23-1 17
TGCAGCGCTGCTTTTACTAACTACGAGCAGTACTTC CSAAFTNYEQYF . TRBJ2-7 . TRBV29-1 12
TGTGCCAGCAGCTTGGAGATCGTTGGGGATACGCAGTATTTT CASSLEIVGDTQYF . TRBJ2-3 . TRBV5-4 14
TGCGCCAGCAGCCAGGGGGAGGGGAAGTCCTACGAGCAGTACTTC CASSQGEGKSYEQYF once TRBJ2-7 TRBD2 TRBV4-1 15
TGTGCCAGCAGCCAAGAGCGTCTGTTCGACAGGGGTTACTCTGGAAACACCATATATTTT CASSQERLFDRGYSGNTIYF . TRBJ1-3 TRBD1 TRBV14 20
TGTGCCAGTTCCGGGACTAGCGGATCAGGGGCCCAGTACTTC CASSGTSGSGAQYF few TRBJ2-5 TRBD2 TRBV18 14
TGCGCCAGCAGCCAAGTCCCAGGGGGGCACTATGGCTACACCTTC CASSQVPGGHYGYTF few TRBJ1-2 TRBD1 TRBV4-1 15
TGTGCCAGCAGCTTTTCCGGCGGGGAGCTGTTTTTT CASSFSGGELFF . TRBJ2-2 . TRBV13 12
TGCGCCAGCAGCTTGGGCGGCGGGAGAACAGATACGCAGTATTTT CASSLGGGRTDTQYF . TRBJ2-3 TRBD2 TRBV5-1 15
TGTGCCAGCAGCTCATCAGTGGCAGATACGCAGTATTTT CASSSSVADTQYF . TRBJ2-3 . TRBV7-3 13
TGTGCCAGCAGCTTAGCGGATACCGGGGAGCTGTTTTTT CASSLADTGELFF few TRBJ2-2 . TRBV7-9 13
TGTGCCAGCAGCCAAAGAGGGCCTGGGGCCAACGTCCTGACTTTC CASSQRGPGANVLTF . TRBJ2-6 . TRBV7-9 15
TGTGCCAGCTCCCTACAGGTCCTTAACACCGGGGAGCTGTTTTTT CASSLQVLNTGELFF . TRBJ2-2 . TRBV18 15
TGCAGCGTTCACCGGCAGAGCTCCTACAATGAGCAGTTCTTC CSVHRQSSYNEQFF . TRBJ2-1 . TRBV29-1 14
TGTGCCAGCAGTTTAATCCCTAGACAGGGGAATGCATACGAGCAGTACTTC CASSLIPRQGNAYEQYF . TRBJ2-7 TRBD1 TRBV28 17
TGTGCCACCGACGATTTTAACACTGAAGCTTTCTTT CATDDFNTEAFF . TRBJ1-1 . TRBV15 12
TGCGCCAGCAGTTTAACCCGGGACAGGGGGCGAATTGCTTTCTTT CASSLTRDRGRIAFF . TRBJ1-1 TRBD1 TRBV10-1 15
TGTGCCAGCAGCCGCGCTAGCGGGCCCACAGATACGCAGTATTTT CASSRASGPTDTQYF . TRBJ2-3 TRBD2 TRBV7-2 15
TGTGCCAGTAGTCCTGGGACTCCGAACACCGGGGAGCTGTTTTTT CASSPGTPNTGELFF . TRBJ2-2 . TRBV19 15
TGCAGCGTTGAAGAAGGCACACCCTACGAGCAGTACTTC CSVEEGTPYEQYF . TRBJ2-7 . TRBV29-1 13
TGCGCCAGCAGCCTCGAAGAGGTGGGCGAGCAGTACTTC CASSLEEVGEQYF . TRBJ2-7 . TRBV5-1 13
TGTGCCAGCAGTGAAGGGCCGAACTATGGCTACACCTTC CASSEGPNYGYTF . TRBJ1-2 . TRBV6-1 13
TGTGCCAGCAGGTTACAGGGGGCCAACTATGGCTACACCTTC CASRLQGANYGYTF . TRBJ1-2 TRBD1 TRBV28 14
TGTGCCAGCAGCCTCCTTCTGGGACCCCTCCACTTT CASSLLLGPLHF . TRBJ1-6 . TRBV6-5 12
TGTGCCAGCAGCTTAGTAGCGGGGGGGCAAGAGACCCAGTACTTC CASSLVAGGQETQYF . TRBJ2-5 TRBD2 TRBV7-2 15
TGTTCGTTCGGGGCCTCTGGGGCCAACGTCCTGACTTTC CSFGASGANVLTF . TRBJ2-6 . TRBV7-9 13
TGTGCCAGCAGCTTGAATTGGGACAGTAACACAGATACGCAGTATTTT CASSLNWDSNTDTQYF . TRBJ2-3 TRBD1 TRBV13 16
TGTGCCAGCAGTTACTACCCCTCGGGGGGGATCGGGGAGCTGTTTTTT CASSYYPSGGIGELFF . TRBJ2-2 TRBD2 TRBV6-5 16
TGTGCCAGCAGCGGCCGACCCAGCGGGGCATACAATGAGCAGTTCTTC CASSGRPSGAYNEQFF . TRBJ2-1 TRBD2 TRBV9 16
TGTGCCATCAGTGAGAGGGTCCAAGCGGGAGGGCCGTCAGATACGCAGTATTTT CAISERVQAGGPSDTQYF once TRBJ2-3 TRBD2 TRBV10-3 18
TGTGCCAGCAGTACCCGGGCCCAGCGGCAGCCCCAGCATTTT CASSTRAQRQPQHF . TRBJ1-5 . TRBV28 14
TGCGCCAGCAGCCGCGATCTCGGGACAGGCTCCTACGAGCAGTACTTC CASSRDLGTGSYEQYF . TRBJ2-7 TRBD1 TRBV4-1 16
TGCGCCAGCAGCCCTGGGACTAGCGGGGGATACGAGCAGTACTTC CASSPGTSGGYEQYF once TRBJ2-7 TRBD2 TRBV4-3 15